What follows are 17 T cell receptor beta chains derived from one specimen sequenced in a study of T cell repertoires in cytomegalovirus infection. TCRdb itself ran the reads through MiXCR, one entry per CDR3 protein. The profile shows nearly 700,000 distinct CDR3 sequences, 30% to 40% of them singletons. These TCRs' antigens remain unknown. The material was cultured PBMCs, obtained from culture after CMV antigen stimulation. These receptors all come from a human donor in good health (CMV status not recorded). Some clones in this sample may be carry-over from other donors' samples.

This rearrangement joins TRBV6-6 to TRBJ2-7; D possibly uses TRBD1 or TRBD2 (5 bases each). The CDR3 extends over 14 amino acids. Deletions cut 7 bases from V and 0 bases from J, with 13 bases between. From germline, CDR1 is MNHNY and CDR2 SVGAGI (reference sequence). CDR3 sequence: CASTPRGSSYEQYF. DNA of the CDR3: TGTGCCAGCACCCCCCGGGGCAGCTCCTACGAGCAGTACTTC.

This clonotype was recorded a few times. The chain recombines TRBV7-2 with TRBJ1-3; D may be TRBD1 (6 bases). This CDR3 contains 15 residues. From germline, CDR1 is SGHTA and CDR2 FQGNSA. The germline V and J ends were trimmed by 6 bases and 0 bases, with 12 bases remaining between them. CDR3 sequence (DNA): TGTGCCAGCAGTGTGACAGGTTCCTCTGGAAACACCATATATTTT. It codes for CASSVTGSSGNTIYF.

The V call is TRBV7-2, the J call TRBJ2-1, with a tentative D call TRBD2 (6 bases). The CDR3 loop spans 13 amino acids. Germline CDR1 is SGHTA and CDR2 is FQGNSA. Between the trimmed V and J ends, which lost 5 bases and 7 bases, there was a span of 12 bases. The CDR3 DNA is TGTGCCAGCAGCCGCTCGGGGGTTAATGAGCAGTTCTTC. Translated: CASSRSGVNEQFF.

This chain uses TRBV20-1 with TRBJ2-2; D might be TRBD2 (5 bases). Germline loops: CDR1 DFQATT, CDR2 SNEGSKA (reference sequence). The CDR3 is 12 amino acids. The V gene lost 6 bases and the J gene lost 7 bases, with 12 bases spanning the gap. This chain's CDR3 is CSADGGGGELFF. The CDR3 bases are TGCAGTGCGGACGGTGGAGGCGGGGAGCTGTTTTTT.

This chain connects TRBV6-5 to TRBJ2-1; D unclear. CDR3 size: 14 residues. The V end lost 2 bases, the J end lost 5 bases, and 10 bases lay between the germline ends. Germline lookup yields CDR1 MNHEY and CDR2 SVGAGI. The DNA of the CDR3 is TGTGCCAGCAGTTACAAGTGGAGCCACAATGAGCAGTTCTTC. Amino acid sequence: CASSYKWSHNEQFF.

This clonotype has more than one count but fewer than ten. The chain joins TRBV7-8 to TRBJ2-7; the D gene is possibly TRBD1 (5 bases). CDR1 and CDR2 from the germline V gene are SGHVS and FQNEAQ. Trimming removed 6 bases at V and 0 bases at J, with 9 bases between. The CDR3 is made up of 13 amino acids. In nucleotides, the CDR3 is TGTGCCAGCAGGCAGGGCAACTCCTACGAGCAGTACTTC. Encoded protein: CASRQGNSYEQYF.

This sequence joins TRBV28 and TRBJ2-7, with D possibly being TRBD2 (5 bases). The CDR3 runs 17 residues. Trimming left V 4 bases short and J 11 bases short, with 30 bases between. CDR1 MDHEN and CDR2 SYDVKM come from the germline V gene. This chain's CDR3 is CASSYEAVDQARGVEYF. The DNA of the CDR3 is TGTGCCAGCAGTTACGAAGCGGTCGACCAAGCACGAGGTGTGGAGTACTTC.

CDR3 protein: CASSLWLRFSNSPLHF. The DNA for the CDR3 is TGTGCCAGCAGCTTATGGCTTCGGTTCAGTAATTCACCCCTCCACTTT. The rearrangement uses TRBV7-6 and TRBJ1-6; no firm D call. Germline V gene sequence: CDR1 SGHVS, CDR2 FNYEAQ. V dropped 2 bases and J dropped 6 bases, with 14 bases sitting between them. This CDR3 has 16 amino acids.

DNA of the CDR3: TGTGCCAGCAGTTTTCCGGGGGGATCCTCCCAAGAGACCCAGTACTTC. Translation: CASSFPGGSSQETQYF. The chain uses TRBV28 and TRBJ2-5; 7 nucleotides align to TRBD2. V trimming: 3 bases; J trimming: 1 base; junction bases outside the gene matches: 8. In germline, CDR1 is MDHEN, CDR2 SYDVKM. The CDR3 has 16 residues.

This clonotype showed up many times. V gene TRBV7-2 combines with J gene TRBJ1-5; D unresolved. Germline V gene sequence: CDR1 SGHTA, CDR2 FQGNSA. Trimming left V 1 base short and J 7 bases short, with 8 bases between. The CDR3 is made up of 13 amino acids. The CDR3 reads CASSLDGRQPQHF. CDR3 DNA sequence: TGTGCCAGCAGCTTAGATGGCCGGCAGCCCCAGCATTTT.

This clonotype occurred a few times. J is TRBJ2-5 and V is TRBV4-1; a possible D gene is TRBD2 (7 bases). V was trimmed by 3 bases and J by 1 base, leaving 15 bases between them. Germline CDR1 and CDR2: MGHRA and YSYEKL. The CDR3 is 16 amino acids. The CDR3 DNA follows: TGCGCCAGCAGCCAGAGGGGGGGTTTGCCCCAAGAGACCCAGTACTTC. Encoded protein: CASSQRGGLPQETQYF.

The chain couples TRBV6-1 to TRBJ2-2; weak D call: TRBD1 (5 bases). Germline loops: CDR1 MNHNS, CDR2 SASEGT. The CDR3 is 15 amino acids. The V end was cut by 5 bases, the J end by 6 bases, with 16 bases between. Here the CDR3 DNA reads TGTGCCAGCAGTTTCGGGTCTACAGGTGCCGGGGAGCTGTTTTTT. Encoded protein: CASSFGSTGAGELFF.

The chain uses TRBV12-3 or TRBV12-4 and TRBJ2-1; tentatively, D is TRBD1 (5 bases). V was trimmed by 0 bases and J by 8 bases, leaving 20 bases between them. The CDR3 has 17 amino acids. This chain's CDR3 is CASSLALTDIPPDEQFF. In DNA, the CDR3 is TGTGCCAGCAGTTTAGCGCTTACGGACATCCCCCCGGATGAGCAGTTCTTC.

This clonotype was picked up a small number of times. The chain is built from TRBV20-1 and TRBJ1-2; D not resolved. The CDR3 sequence is 11 residues long. The germline V gene encodes CDR1 DFQATT and CDR2 SNEGSKA (reference sequence). Trimming shortened V by 5 bases and J by 8 bases, and 12 bases separated the two germline ends. CDR3 sequence reads: CSAGNGGGYTF. For the CDR3, the DNA is TGCAGTGCTGGGAACGGAGGCGGCTACACCTTC.

The chain employs TRBV6-1 and TRBJ2-5; D unresolved. V dropped 2 bases and J dropped 1 base, with 17 bases sitting between them. Looked up from germline, CDR1 is MNHNS and CDR2 is SASEGT. This CDR3 has 17 amino acids. The CDR3 here is CASSERGVQELQETQYF. DNA of the CDR3: TGTGCCAGCAGTGAAAGAGGTGTGCAGGAGCTCCAAGAGACCCAGTACTTC.

This clonotype was recorded a few times. J is TRBJ1-4 and V is TRBV7-6; possible D gene TRBD1, 5 bases. The CDR3 consists of 16 residues. Per germline, CDR1 SGHVS and CDR2 FNYEAQ. V was cut by 2 bases and J by 2 bases, with 12 bases left in between. The CDR3 coding sequence is TGTGCCAGCAGCTTATCAAGGGGAAGTACTAATGAAAAACTGTTTTTT. Translation: CASSLSRGSTNEKLFF.

This chain links TRBV11-2 with TRBJ2-1, with D unclear. CDR3 length equals 14 residues. From germline, CDR1 is SGHAT and CDR2 FQNNGV. V lost 5 bases to trimming and J lost 6 bases, with 14 bases between them. The CDR3 reads CASSLSRRSNEQFF. CDR3 nucleotide sequence: TGTGCCAGCAGCCTAAGTCGTCGGAGCAATGAGCAGTTCTTC.